What follows describes a single TCR beta chain. The CDR3 extends over 14 amino acids. With V trimmed by 3 bases and J by 0 bases, 0 bases remained unmatched. Germline V lookup: CDR1 SGHTA, CDR2 FQGNSA. This sample was taken from a study of blood T cell repertoires in COVID-19. For the study at large: Sites in the United States, Italy and Spain provided acute and convalescent COVID-19 samples. Nucleic acid was either cDNA or gDNA, and it came from T cells, B-cell-depleted T cells, or PBMCs.

Per the original methods: From reference gene primer amplification, estimates of nucleated cell counts were derived. TCRdb keeps only in-frame clones here, not all; method: immunoSEQ multiplex PCR. Clonal size and the V and J genes are those of that table, whereas D and trimming came from the DNA. The data contain 95,000 to 120,000 clones, more than 70% of them singletons. Specimen: peripheral blood. The V and J genes are TRBV7-2 and TRBJ2-3, with 7 positions matching TRBD2. This clonotype was sampled from a woman between 65 and 79 years old who had recovered from COVID-19. CDR3 nucleotide sequence: TGTGCCAGCAGCTTTAGCGGGAGCACAGATACGCAGTATTTT. Translated, it gives CASSFSGSTDTQYF.